This T cell receptor beta chain was sequenced in a study of blood T cell repertoires in COVID-19. On the study more broadly: COVID-19 samples collected from the United States, Italy and Spain covered acute and convalescent phases.

The CDR3 has 11 amino acids. The germline gives CDR1 SEHNR, CDR2 FQNEAQ (reference sequence). Trimming removed 5 bases from V and 6 bases from J, with 7 bases in between. Repertoires were generated with immunoSEQ multiplex PCR, while TCRdb's copy carries only in-frame clones and drops some. The repertoire holds 140,000 or so clones, 65% to 85% seen once, with roughly 8.7% in the top ten. Sequencing was done on a sample of peripheral blood. This receptor was obtained from a man younger than 40 with COVID-19, enrolled during active disease. The rearrangement uses TRBV7-9 and TRBJ1-1; tentatively, D is TRBD1 (5 bases). CDR3 coding DNA: TGTGCCAGCAGCCGACAGTCTGAAGCTTTCTTT. This encodes CASSRQSEAFF.